The clone carrying this TCR beta chain was seen once. What it binds is unknown. This entry belongs to a study of shared clonotypes between healthy human individuals. General study results and limits: Clonotype sharing among donors was expected to depend on sequencing depth. Compared with clonotypes that all four donors shared, non-shared clonotypes had lower generation probabilities.

Pooled CD45RO+ cells and CCR7-negative CD45RA+ TemRA cells made up CD8 memory. Per germline, CDR1 SNHLY and CDR2 FYNNEI. The CDR3 totals 15 residues. Deletions cut 7 bases from V and 5 bases from J, with 20 bases between. Every subset had its genomic DNA shared out evenly among several immunoSEQ plates. Data came from immunoSEQ multiplex PCR; TCRdb stores just in-frame clones and leaves some out. The sample lists fewer than 350,000 clones; over 75% were seen once. The genes are TRBV2 and TRBJ1-2; a weak D match, TRBD1 (6 bases). The TCR originated in a man between 18 and 29 years old in good health. Sequenced sample: memory CD8+ T cells sorted from blood. Subset here: CD45RO+ cells pooled with CCR7-negative TemRA cells. CDR3 amino acids: CASTGTSALNYGYTF. CDR3 bases: TGTGCCAGCACCGGGACATCCGCTCTTAATTATGGCTACACCTTC. The full variable domain, in which reference TRBV2 and TRBJ1-2 provide the parts outside the CDR3, is EPEVTQTPSHQVTQMGQEVILRCVPISNHLYFYWYRQILGQKVEFLVSFYNNEISEKSEIFDDQFSVERPDGSNFTLKIRSTKLEDSAMYFCASTGTSALNYGYTFGSGTRLTVV.